This T cell receptor (beta chain) was identified during a study of spatial heterogeneity in lung cancer. The wider study: Alpha-chain sequences were detected in numbers that were consistently lower than beta-chain sequences.

Time point here: sample taken at primary tumor resection. The donor group consisted of under 95 patients who had untreated, early-stage non-small cell lung cancer. This clonotype is hyperexpanded by share. Each molecule of TCR cDNA was tagged with one unique molecular identifier. TCRdb passed the 5' RACE reads through MiXCR, listing each CDR3 protein once. In the table there are about 1,900 distinct CDR3 sequences, roughly 24% of which are singletons. Trimming cost V 2 bases and J 1 base; bases outside gene matches: 5. The CDR3 is 16 residues long. Germline CDR1 MNHEY, CDR2 SVGAGI. The sample in question was normal lung tissue next to the tumor, obtained at surgery. The TCR was taken from a male donor with early-stage non-small cell lung cancer. The rearrangement links TRBV6-5 to TRBJ2-4; TRBD2 agrees at 7 bases. CDR3: CASSYGLGGAKNIQYF. CDR3 DNA: TGTGCCAGCAGTTACGGTTTGGGGGGGGCCAAAAACATTCAGTACTTC.